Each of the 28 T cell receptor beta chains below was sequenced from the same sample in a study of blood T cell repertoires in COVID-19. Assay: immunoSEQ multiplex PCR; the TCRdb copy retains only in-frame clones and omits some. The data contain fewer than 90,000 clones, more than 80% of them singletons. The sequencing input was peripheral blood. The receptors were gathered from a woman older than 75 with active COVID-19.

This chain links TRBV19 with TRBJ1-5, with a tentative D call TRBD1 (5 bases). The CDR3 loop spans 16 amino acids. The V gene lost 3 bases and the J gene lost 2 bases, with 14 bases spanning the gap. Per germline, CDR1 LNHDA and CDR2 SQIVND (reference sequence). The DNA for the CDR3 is TGTGCCAGTAGTATGATACGAGACAGCCGCAATCAGCCCCAGCATTTT. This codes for CASSMIRDSRNQPQHF.

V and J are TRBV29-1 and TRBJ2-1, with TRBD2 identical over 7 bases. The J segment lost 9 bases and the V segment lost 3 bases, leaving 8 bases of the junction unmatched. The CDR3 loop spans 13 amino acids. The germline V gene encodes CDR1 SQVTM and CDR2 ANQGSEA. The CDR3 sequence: CSVDRGGRSEQFF. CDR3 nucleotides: TGCAGCGTTGACCGGGGCGGGAGAAGTGAGCAGTTCTTC.

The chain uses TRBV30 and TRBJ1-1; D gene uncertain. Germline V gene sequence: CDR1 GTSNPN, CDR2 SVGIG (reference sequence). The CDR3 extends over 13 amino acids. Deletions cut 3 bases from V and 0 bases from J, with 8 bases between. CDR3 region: CAWRATLNTEAFF. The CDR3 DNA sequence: TGTGCCTGGAGGGCCACGCTGAACACTGAAGCTTTCTTT. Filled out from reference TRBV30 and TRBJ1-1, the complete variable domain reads SQTIHQWPATLVQPVGSPLSLECTVEGTSNPNLYWYRQAAGRGLQLLFYSVGIGQISSEVPQNLSASRPQDRQFILSSKKLLLSDSGFYLCAWRATLNTEAFFGQGTRLTVV.

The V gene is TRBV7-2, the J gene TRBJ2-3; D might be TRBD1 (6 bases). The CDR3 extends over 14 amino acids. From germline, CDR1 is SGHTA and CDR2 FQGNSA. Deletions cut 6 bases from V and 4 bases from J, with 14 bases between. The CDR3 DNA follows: TGTGCCAGCAGTTCGGACAGAGTGGCAGATACGCAGTATTTT. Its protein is CASSSDRVADTQYF.

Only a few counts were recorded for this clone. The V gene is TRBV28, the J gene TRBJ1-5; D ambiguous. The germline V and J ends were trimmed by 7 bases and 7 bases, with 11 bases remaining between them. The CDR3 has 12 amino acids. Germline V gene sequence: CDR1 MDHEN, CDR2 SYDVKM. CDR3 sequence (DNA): TGTGCCAGCAACGGGAGGTGGCAGCCCCAGCATTTT. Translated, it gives CASNGRWQPQHF.

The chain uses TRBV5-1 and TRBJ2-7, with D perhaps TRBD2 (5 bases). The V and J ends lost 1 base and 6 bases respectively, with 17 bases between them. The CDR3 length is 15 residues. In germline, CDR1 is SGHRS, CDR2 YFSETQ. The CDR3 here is CASSLMAGELCEQYF. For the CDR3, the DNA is TGCGCCAGCAGCTTGATGGCCGGGGAGCTGTGCGAGCAGTACTTC.

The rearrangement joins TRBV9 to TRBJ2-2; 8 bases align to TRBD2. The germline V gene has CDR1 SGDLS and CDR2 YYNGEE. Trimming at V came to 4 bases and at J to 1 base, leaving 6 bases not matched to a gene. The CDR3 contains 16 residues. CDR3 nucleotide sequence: TGTGCCAGCAGCCTACAAACTAGCGGGAACACCGGGGAGCTGTTTTTT. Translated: CASSLQTSGNTGELFF.

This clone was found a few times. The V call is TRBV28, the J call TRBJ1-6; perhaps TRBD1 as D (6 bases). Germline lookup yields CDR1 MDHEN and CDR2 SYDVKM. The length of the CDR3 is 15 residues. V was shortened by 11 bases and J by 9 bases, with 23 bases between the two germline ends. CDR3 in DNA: TGTGCCTCGCGACCCTCGGGACACCTTAGTTCACCCCTCCACTTT. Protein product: CASRPSGHLSSPLHF.

The CDR3 spells CASIMGLAPYNEQFF. The CDR3 DNA is TGTGCCAGCATTATGGGACTAGCCCCTTACAATGAGCAGTTCTTC. The chain couples TRBV6-6 to TRBJ2-1, with TRBD2 matching over 9 bases. J gave up 4 bases and V 7 bases, and 8 bases lay outside the gene matches. Per germline, CDR1 MNHNY and CDR2 SVGAGI (reference sequence). This CDR3 region has 15 residues.

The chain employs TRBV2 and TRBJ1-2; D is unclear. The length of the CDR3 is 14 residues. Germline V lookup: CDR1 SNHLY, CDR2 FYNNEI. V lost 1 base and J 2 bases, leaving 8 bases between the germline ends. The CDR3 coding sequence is TGTGCCAGCAGTGAAGGGGCAAGAAACTATGGCTACACCTTC. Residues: CASSEGARNYGYTF.

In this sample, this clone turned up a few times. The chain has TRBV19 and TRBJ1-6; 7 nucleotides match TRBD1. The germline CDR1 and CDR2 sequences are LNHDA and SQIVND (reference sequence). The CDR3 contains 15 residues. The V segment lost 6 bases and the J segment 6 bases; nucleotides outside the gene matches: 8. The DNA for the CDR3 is TGTGCCAGTAGGATAAACCGGGACAGTAATTCACCCCTCCACTTT. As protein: CASRINRDSNSPLHF.

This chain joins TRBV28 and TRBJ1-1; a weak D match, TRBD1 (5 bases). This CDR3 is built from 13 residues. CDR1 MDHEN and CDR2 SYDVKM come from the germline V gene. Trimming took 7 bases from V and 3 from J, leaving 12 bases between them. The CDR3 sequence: CASNIREHTEAFF. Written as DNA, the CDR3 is TGTGCCAGCAATATCAGGGAACACACTGAAGCTTTCTTT.

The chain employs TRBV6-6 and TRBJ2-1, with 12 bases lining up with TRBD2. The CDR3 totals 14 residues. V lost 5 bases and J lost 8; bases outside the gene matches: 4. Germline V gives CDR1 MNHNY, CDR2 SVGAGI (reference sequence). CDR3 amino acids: CASSGLAGPHEQFF. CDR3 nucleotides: TGTGCCAGCAGTGGACTAGCGGGACCCCATGAGCAGTTCTTC.

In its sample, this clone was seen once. The CDR3 region is CASSPPGTRKDTQYF. The CDR3 bases are TGTGCCAGCTCACCACCCGGGACACGAAAAGATACGCAGTATTTT. This sequence joins TRBV18 and TRBJ2-3, with D possibly being TRBD1 (6 bases). This CDR3 has 15 residues. Germline V gene lookup returns CDR1 KGHSH and CDR2 LQKENI. The V gene lost 0 bases and the J gene lost 5 bases, with 12 bases spanning the gap.

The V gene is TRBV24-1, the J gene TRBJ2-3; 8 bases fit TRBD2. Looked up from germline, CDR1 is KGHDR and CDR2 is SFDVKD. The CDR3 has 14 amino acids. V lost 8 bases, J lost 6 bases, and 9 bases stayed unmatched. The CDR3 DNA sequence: TGTGCCACCACGGCTAGCGGGTATGGGGATACGCAGTATTTT. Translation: CATTASGYGDTQYF.

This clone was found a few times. CDR3 sequence: CASSIGRSTDTQYF. CDR3 nucleotide sequence: TGTGCCAGTAGTATCGGGAGGAGCACAGATACGCAGTATTTT. The rearrangement joins TRBV19 to TRBJ2-3; 7 bases agree with TRBD2. With 3 bases clipped from V and 0 bases from J, the junction kept 0 bases outside the gene matches. The CDR3 has 14 amino acids. Germline V lookup: CDR1 LNHDA, CDR2 SQIVND (reference sequence).

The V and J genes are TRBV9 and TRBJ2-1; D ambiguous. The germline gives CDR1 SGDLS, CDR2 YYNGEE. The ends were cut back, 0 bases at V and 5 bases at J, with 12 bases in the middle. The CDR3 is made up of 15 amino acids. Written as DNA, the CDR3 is TGTGCCAGCAGCGTAGGCCTAGAGTCCCACAATGAGCAGTTCTTC. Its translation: CASSVGLESHNEQFF.

The CDR3 DNA sequence: TGTGCCAGCTCACCACCGGGACTTCCAAGCTCCTACGAGCAGTACTTC. This translates into CASSPPGLPSSYEQYF. The chain recombines TRBV18 with TRBJ2-7, with a possible D match to TRBD2 (6 bases). V lost 0 bases to trimming and J lost 0 bases, with 12 bases between them. Germline V CDR1 and CDR2: KGHSH, LQKENI. This CDR3 comprises 16 residues.

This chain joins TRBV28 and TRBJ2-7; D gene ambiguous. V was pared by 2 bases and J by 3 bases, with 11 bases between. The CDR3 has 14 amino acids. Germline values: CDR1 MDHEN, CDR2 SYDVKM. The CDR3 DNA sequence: TGTGCCAGCAGTTTACGACTTGGAATCTACGAGCAGTACTTC. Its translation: CASSLRLGIYEQYF.

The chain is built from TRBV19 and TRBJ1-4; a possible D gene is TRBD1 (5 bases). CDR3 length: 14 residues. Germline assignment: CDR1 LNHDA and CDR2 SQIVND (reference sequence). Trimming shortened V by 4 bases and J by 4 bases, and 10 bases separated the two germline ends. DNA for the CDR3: TGTGCCAGTAGTACCCGGGACTTTAATGAAAAACTGTTTTTT. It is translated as CASSTRDFNEKLFF.

CDR3 coding DNA: TGTGCCAGCAGTTTAGGGAGGCAGGGCAGTTCCACAGATACGCAGTATTTT. It translates to CASSLGRQGSSTDTQYF. This chain joins TRBV27 and TRBJ2-3, with D tentatively TRBD2 (6 bases). This CDR3 contains 17 residues. The germline V and J ends were trimmed by 2 bases and 2 bases, with 17 bases remaining between them. CDR1 MNHEY and CDR2 SMNVEV come from the germline V gene (reference sequence).

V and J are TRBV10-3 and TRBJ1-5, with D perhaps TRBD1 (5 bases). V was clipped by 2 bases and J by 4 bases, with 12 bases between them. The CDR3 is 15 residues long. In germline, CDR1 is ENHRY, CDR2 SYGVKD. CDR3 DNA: TGTGCCATCAGTGAGCGGCAGGGTGCAAATCAGCCCCAGCATTTT. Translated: CAISERQGANQPQHF.

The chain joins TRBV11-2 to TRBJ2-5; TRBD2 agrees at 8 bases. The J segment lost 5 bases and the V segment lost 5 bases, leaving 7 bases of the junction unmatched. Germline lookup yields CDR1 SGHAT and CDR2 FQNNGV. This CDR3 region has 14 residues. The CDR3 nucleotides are TGTGCCAGCAGCCCCGGACTAGCCCCCGAGACCCAGTACTTC. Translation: CASSPGLAPETQYF. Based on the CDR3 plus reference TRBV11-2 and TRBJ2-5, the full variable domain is EAGVAQSPRYKIIEKRQSVAFWCNPISGHATLYWYQQILGQGPKLLIQFQNNGVVDDSQLPKDRFSAERLKGVDSTLKIQPAKLEDSAVYLCASSPGLAPETQYFGPGTRLLVL.

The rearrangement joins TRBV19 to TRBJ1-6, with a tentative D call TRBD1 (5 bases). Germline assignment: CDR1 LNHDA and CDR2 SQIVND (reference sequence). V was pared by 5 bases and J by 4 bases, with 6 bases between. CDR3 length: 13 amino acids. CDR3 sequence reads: CASSRQYNSPLHF. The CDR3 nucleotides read TGTGCCAGTAGTCGACAGTATAATTCACCCCTCCACTTT.

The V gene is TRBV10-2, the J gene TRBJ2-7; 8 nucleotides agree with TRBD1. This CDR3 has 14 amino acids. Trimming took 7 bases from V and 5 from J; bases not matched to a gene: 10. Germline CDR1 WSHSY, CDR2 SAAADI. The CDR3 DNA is TGCGCCAGCAACATGGACAGGGCCCGCAACGAGCAGTACTTC. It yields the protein CASNMDRARNEQYF.

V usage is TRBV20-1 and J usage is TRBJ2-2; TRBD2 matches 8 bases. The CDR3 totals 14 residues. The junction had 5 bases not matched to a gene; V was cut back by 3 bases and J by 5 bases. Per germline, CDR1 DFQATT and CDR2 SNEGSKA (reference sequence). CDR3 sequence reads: CSASGAGGTGELFF. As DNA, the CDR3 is TGCAGTGCTAGTGGGGCGGGAGGAACCGGGGAGCTGTTTTTT.

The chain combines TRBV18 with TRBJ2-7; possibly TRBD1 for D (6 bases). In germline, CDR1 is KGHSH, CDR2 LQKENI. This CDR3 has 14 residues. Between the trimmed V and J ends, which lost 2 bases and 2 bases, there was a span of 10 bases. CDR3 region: CASSPEQGPYEQYF. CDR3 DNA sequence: TGTGCCAGCTCACCAGAACAGGGCCCCTACGAGCAGTACTTC. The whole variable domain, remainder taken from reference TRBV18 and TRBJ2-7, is NAGVMQNPRHLVRRRGQEARLRCSPMKGHSHVYWYRQLPEEGLKFMVYLQKENIIDESGMPKERFSAEFPKEGPSILRIQQVVRGDSAAYFCASSPEQGPYEQYFGPGTRLTVT.

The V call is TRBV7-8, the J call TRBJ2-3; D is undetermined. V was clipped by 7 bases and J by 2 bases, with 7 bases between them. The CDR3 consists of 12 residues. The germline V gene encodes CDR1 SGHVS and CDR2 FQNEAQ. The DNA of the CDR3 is TGTGCCAGCACCGTAATCACAGATACGCAGTATTTT. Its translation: CASTVITDTQYF.